The entry that follows covers one T cell receptor (beta chain) sequence. Here immunoSEQ multiplex PCR was the method, and the copy in TCRdb shows in-frame clones only, minus some. The sample lists some 340,000 clones; around 85% were seen once. The CDR3 length is 16 residues. Germline trimming cut 6 bases from V and 4 bases from J; bases unmatched to any gene: 13. Per the germline V gene, CDR1 is MNHEY and CDR2 is SMNVEV (reference sequence). These data originate in a study of blood T cell repertoires in COVID-19. Across the whole study: In each case, the material was cDNA or gDNA derived from T cells, B-cell-depleted T cells, or PBMCs.

V usage is TRBV27 and J usage is TRBJ1-2; 8 bases are a match to TRBD1. Sequences were obtained from peripheral blood. This clonotype was obtained from a woman under 30 with acute or convalescent COVID-19. The CDR3 nucleotides read TGTGCCAGCAGGCGACAGACAGGGGAGACCGCCTATGGCTACACCTTC. Its protein product is CASRRQTGETAYGYTF.